This T cell receptor beta chain came from a study of shared clonotypes between healthy human individuals (dated by TCRdb to 2019 to 2021). Regarding the study in general: The cohort comprised two women and a few men aged 18 to 49 years. Different laboratories and diverse techniques were used to prepare libraries and sequence TCR repertoires, to increase sequencing depth and limit assay-specific biases. To estimate repertoire size and how much clonotypes are shared between individuals, the study performed deep sequencing of blood TCR repertoires from a handful of healthy adults. For each donor, three plates each were used for CD4 naive and CD4 memory, two plates were used for CD8 naive, and one plate was used for CD8 memory. Each donor's leukapheresis produced roughly between roughly 0.85 and 10 billion PBMCs. Points the paper makes about the study in general: Even with the large sequencing depth, rarefaction of the sorted-subset datasets indicated that sequencing was incomplete. Compared with non-shared clonotypes, clonotypes shared by all four sorted-subset donors had higher generation probabilities. Sampling was restricted to blood, and TCR repertoires in tissue are likely to differ from TCR repertoires in blood. Because the study included only a small number of donors, the genetic and exposure-history diversity represented was limited. Pairwise subsampling indicated that sequencing depth was expected to affect the degree of clonotype sharing among donors. Estimated clonotype richness was generally larger for naive than for memory subsets. Sharing across four donors was observed for approximately 4.6% of naive CD4, over 3% of naive CD8, about 2.5% of memory CD4, and roughly 0.43% of memory CD8 clonotypes.

CD8 naive samples were obtained by positive selection for CCR7 among CD45RO-negative cells, yielding a CD45RA+CCR7+ population from which TemRA cells were excluded. Healthy HIV-negative adults with no recently reported acute infections or vaccinations were included as donors. All donors were Caucasian adults living in Nashville, Tennessee, USA. After blood collection by leukapheresis, PBMCs were isolated using Ficoll-Histopaque density gradient centrifugation and then cryopreserved in the vapor phase of liquid nitrogen. Purity and quantity of every magnetically sorted T cell population were checked by analytical flow cytometry. From each sorted fraction, genomic DNA was isolated and quantified by UV absorbance on a Nanodrop 2000c. Using the deep immunoSEQ assay, TCR CDR3 regions were amplified from genomic DNA by multiplex PCR. For each cell subset, the extracted genomic DNA was distributed evenly across all wells of several immunoSEQ 96-well plates, and each plate served as one replicate. For sorted subsets, 200 to 250 ng of genomic DNA, equivalent to about 30,000 T cell genomes, went into each replicate PCR. Purified libraries were quantified with a Qubit 3.0 fluorometer, sized on a Bioanalyzer 2100, and re-quantified with the KAPA Library Quantification kit. Every immunoSEQ 96-well plate was sequenced on a dedicated single-read 150-cycle Illumina NextSeq 550 flow cell. In the paper's pipeline: Because only junctional sequences without quality scores were contained in the immunoSEQ output, filtering matching that applied to full-length reads could not be performed. To assign V/J genes and CDR3, sequences were annotated against IMGT germline references using PyIR, a Python wrapper for IgBLAST v1.9. Reads with weak V/J assignments (E-value above 1e-6), missing CDR3, stop codons, out-of-frame junctions, or ambiguous translated residues were removed. V3J clonotypes were defined by identical inferred V gene, J gene, and CDR3 amino acid sequence. Percentage overlap between repertoires was calculated by dividing the number of shared unique clonotypes by the size of the smaller repertoire. Repertoire richness was assessed with RTK rarefaction, the Chao1 estimator, and Recon v2.1 estimates of unobserved clonotypes. Generation probabilities for all TCRbeta clonotypes obtained by the gDNA method from a few donors were computed using OLGA. In its TCRdb copy, this immuneACCESS table keeps in-frame sequences only and misses some clones. Where compared with another copy, unresolved V genes explain less than half of these, and the others have no known cause. The DNA was the basis for D and trimming; V, J and clone size are from that table. The sample table shows some 2,000,000 clones, and about 95% are seen once. The top ten hold 0.85% to 1.2% of the sample.

Per the germline V gene, SGDLS is the CDR1 and YYNGEE is the CDR2. Reading from cysteine to phenylalanine, the CDR3 counts 16 amino acids. Only CDR3 DNA is held: 48 bases, read in frame from base 1. For this chain, trimming is 0 bases at the V end and 2 bases at the J end, and the number of junction bases without a gene match is 3. A note on this clone: What this receptor recognizes is not known. Per-nucleotide qualities are absent, and no much larger clonotype sits a single base away.

The chain is encoded by TRBV9 joined to TRBJ2-3; 10 of the junction bases match TRBD2. Sequenced input: naive CD8+ T cells sorted from blood. The cell subset or site label, as the study defines it: CD45RA+CCR7+. The clonotype was recovered from a man aged 18 to 29 in good health. The base sequence is TGTGCCAGCAGCGTAGAAAGCGGGAGGGCCACAGATACGCAGTATTTT. Translated, it reads CASSVESGRATDTQYF.